This T cell receptor beta chain is from a study of T cell changes during pregnancy in multiple sclerosis. The protocol was immunoSEQ multiplex PCR, while the TCRdb copy is restricted to in-frame clones and leaves out a portion. Among tens of thousands of clones, around 80% were seen once, and the ten largest hold 0.64%. This clone was detected only once. The germline V gene has CDR1 MNHEY and CDR2 SMNVEV (reference sequence). Trimming removed 4 bases at V and 5 bases at J, with 30 bases between. The CDR3 spans 19 residues. The rearrangement links TRBV27 to TRBJ2-7; D possibly corresponds to TRBD2 (6 bases). This specimen consisted of CD4+ T cells from peripheral blood mononuclear cells, obtained before pregnancy. The receptor was derived from a female donor with multiple sclerosis, enrolled in a pregnancy study. The CDR3 here is CASSSGLLGLSGSFHEQYF. CDR3 nucleotide sequence: TGTGCCAGCAGTTCCGGCCTATTGGGCCTAAGCGGGTCGTTCCACGAGCAGTACTTC.